The entry below gives a single T cell receptor (beta chain) sequence along with its context. The antigen it recognizes is unknown. Per-nucleotide qualities are absent, and no much larger clonotype sits a single base away. Spanning cysteine to phenylalanine, the CDR3 consists of 14 amino acids. The kept DNA is CDR3 alone, 42 bases in frame from the first base. Deletion took 0 bases off V and 0 bases off J, with a span of 7 bases between the germline ends. CDR1 SGHRS and CDR2 YFSETQ were looked up in the germline V gene. This sample was taken from a study of CD8 T cells in Susac syndrome (dated by TCRdb to the late 2010s). For the study in its entirety: Repertoire sequencing was used to test whether CD8+ T cell activation and differentiation in Susac syndrome was antigen driven.

Peripheral blood CD8+ and CD4+ T cells from healthy donors, Susac syndrome patients and multiple sclerosis patients were profiled using high-throughput TCR beta sequencing. Healthy donors were age- and sex-matched controls. Bulk CD8+ and CD4+ T cells were purified magnetically by negative isolation, whereas CD8+ TEMRA cells were enriched by FACS. Blood was collected in EDTA tubes and processed within 24 hours, with PBMCs isolated through density gradient centrifugation. PBMCs intended for TCR sequencing were frozen in liquid nitrogen and were later thawed in a 37 degrees C water bath. The sorted or isolated CD4+, CD8+ and CD8+ TEMRA cells reached a purity of at least 90%. RNA was extracted using the RNeasy kit, and about 0.45 to 1 ug of the RNA was reverse transcribed with random hexamers. The immunoSEQ multiplex PCR assay, which covers 54 Vbeta and 13 Jbeta segments, was used to amplify TCR beta CDR3 regions. Bias from PCR amplification was corrected by using a synthetic template baseline for primer optimization and for computational correction. The original pipeline was this. Reads were annotated to V, D and J genes per IMGT and analyzed with immunoSEQ Analyzer, keeping only productive sequences. To calculate clonality, Shannon entropy was normalized by log2 of the number of productive unique sequences and then subtracted from one. For each patient and control, public and private clones were evaluated among the 100 most prevalent clones. Clones were defined as Susac-specific if absent from the healthy and MS cohorts, from around 1,100 published viral clones and from other ImmuneACCESS disease sequences. Through fastp at Q25 and MiXCR, TCRdb rebuilt clones from the public reads, retaining in-frame beta chains. Rows with one shared CDR3 protein collapse into an entry with the most common genes and DNA. It is TCRdb's table, rather than the study itself, that gives the V and J calls and clone size. For this sample there are about 200,000 distinct CDR3 sequences; roughly 95% appear just once. The biggest ten clones account for around 0.093% of the sample.

On the study overall, not on this receptor specifically: The number of individuals in the TCR sequencing and HLA analysis was acknowledged as relatively small.

The clonotype originates from a human donor in good health. The rearrangement combines TRBV5-1 with TRBJ2-7; no confident D gene assignment can be made. Sequences were obtained from CD4+ T cells from PBMCs. The CDR3 loop reads CASSLGQPSYEQYF. The nucleotide sequence is given as TGCGCCAGCAGCTTGGGTCAGCCCTCCTACGAGCAGTACTTC.